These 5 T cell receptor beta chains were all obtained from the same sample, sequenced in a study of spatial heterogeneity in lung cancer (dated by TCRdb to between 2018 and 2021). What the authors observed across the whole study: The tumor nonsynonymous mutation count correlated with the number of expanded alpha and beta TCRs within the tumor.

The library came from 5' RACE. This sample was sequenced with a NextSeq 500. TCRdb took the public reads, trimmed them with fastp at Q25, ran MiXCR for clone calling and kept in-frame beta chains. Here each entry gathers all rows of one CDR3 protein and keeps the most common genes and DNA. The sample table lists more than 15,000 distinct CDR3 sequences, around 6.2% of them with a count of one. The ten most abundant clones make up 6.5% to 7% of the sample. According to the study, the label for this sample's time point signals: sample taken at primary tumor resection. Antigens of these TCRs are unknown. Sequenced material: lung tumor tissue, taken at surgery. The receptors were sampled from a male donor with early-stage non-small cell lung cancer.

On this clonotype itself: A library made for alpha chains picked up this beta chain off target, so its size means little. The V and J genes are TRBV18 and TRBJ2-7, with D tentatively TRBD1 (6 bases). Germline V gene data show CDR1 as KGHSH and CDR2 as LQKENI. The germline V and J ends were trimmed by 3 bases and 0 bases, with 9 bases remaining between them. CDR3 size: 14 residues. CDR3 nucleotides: TGTGCCAGCTCACCGGACAGCCTCTCCTACGAGCAGTACTTC. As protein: CASSPDSLSYEQYF.

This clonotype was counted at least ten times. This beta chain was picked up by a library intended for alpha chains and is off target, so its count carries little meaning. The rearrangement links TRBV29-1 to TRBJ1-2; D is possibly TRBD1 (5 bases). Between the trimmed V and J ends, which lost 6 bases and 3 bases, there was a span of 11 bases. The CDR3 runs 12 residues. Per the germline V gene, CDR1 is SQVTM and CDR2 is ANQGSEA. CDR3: CSVYRTDYGYTF. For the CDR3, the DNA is TGCAGCGTCTACAGGACCGACTATGGCTACACCTTC.

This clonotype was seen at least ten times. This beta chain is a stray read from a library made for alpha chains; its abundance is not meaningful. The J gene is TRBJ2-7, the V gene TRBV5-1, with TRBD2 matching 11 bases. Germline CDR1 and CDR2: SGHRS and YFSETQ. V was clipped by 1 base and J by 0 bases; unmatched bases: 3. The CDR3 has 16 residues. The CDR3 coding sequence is TGCGCCAGCAGCTTGCCGGGACTAGCGGCCTCCTACGAGCAGTACTTC. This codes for CASSLPGLAASYEQYF. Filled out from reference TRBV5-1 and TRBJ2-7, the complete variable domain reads KAGVTQTPRYLIKTRGQQVTLSCSPISGHRSVSWYQQTPGQGLQFLFEYFSETQRNKGNFPGRFSGRQFSNSRSEMNVSTLELGDSALYLCASSLPGLAASYEQYFGPGTRLTVT.

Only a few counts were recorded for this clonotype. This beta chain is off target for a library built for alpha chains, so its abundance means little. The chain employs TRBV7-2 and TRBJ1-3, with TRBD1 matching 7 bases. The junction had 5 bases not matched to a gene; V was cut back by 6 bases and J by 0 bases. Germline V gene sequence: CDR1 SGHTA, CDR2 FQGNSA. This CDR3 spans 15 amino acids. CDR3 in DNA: TGTGCCAGCAGGCCACAGGGGACCTCTGGAAACACCATATATTTT. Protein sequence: CASRPQGTSGNTIYF.

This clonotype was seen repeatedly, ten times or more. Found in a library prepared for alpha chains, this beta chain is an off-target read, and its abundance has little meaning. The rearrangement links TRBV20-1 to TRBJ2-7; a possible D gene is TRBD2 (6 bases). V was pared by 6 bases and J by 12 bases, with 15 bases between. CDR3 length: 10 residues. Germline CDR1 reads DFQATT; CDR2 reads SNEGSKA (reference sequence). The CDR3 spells CSAGTRHRYF. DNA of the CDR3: TGCAGTGCCGGGACTCGCCACCGGTACTTC.